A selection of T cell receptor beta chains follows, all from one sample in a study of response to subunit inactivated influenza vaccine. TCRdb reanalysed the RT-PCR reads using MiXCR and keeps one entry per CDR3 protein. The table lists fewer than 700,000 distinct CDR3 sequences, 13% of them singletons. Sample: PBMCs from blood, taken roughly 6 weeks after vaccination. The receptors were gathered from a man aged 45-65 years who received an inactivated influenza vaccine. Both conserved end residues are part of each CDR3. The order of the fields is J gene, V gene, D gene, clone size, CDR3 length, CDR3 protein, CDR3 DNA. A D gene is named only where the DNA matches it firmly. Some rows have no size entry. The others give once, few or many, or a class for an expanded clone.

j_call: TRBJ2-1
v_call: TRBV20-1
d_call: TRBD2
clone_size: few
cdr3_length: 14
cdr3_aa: CSALRSSGGLEQFF
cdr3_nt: TGCAGTGCCCTGCGGTCTAGCGGGGGTCTAGAGCAGTTCTTC

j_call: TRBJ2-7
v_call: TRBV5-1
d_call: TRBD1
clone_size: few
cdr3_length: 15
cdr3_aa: CASSLGQGNPYEQYF
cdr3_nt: TGCGCCAGCAGCTTGGGACAGGGAAATCCCTACGAGCAGTACTTC

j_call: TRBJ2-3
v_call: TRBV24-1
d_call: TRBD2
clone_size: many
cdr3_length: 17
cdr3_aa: CATSDLSRAGLEDTQYF
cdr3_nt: TGTGCCACCAGTGATTTGAGCCGAGCGGGGTTGGAGGATACGCAGTATTTT

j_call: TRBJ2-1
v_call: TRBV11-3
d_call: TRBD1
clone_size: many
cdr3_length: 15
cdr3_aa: CASSLGAQGAYEQFF
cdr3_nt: TGTGCCAGCAGCTTAGGAGCTCAGGGGGCGTATGAGCAGTTCTTC

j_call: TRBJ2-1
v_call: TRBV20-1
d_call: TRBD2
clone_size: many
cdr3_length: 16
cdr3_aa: CSAPKWTSGRSREQFF
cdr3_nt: TGCAGTGCCCCCAAATGGACTAGCGGGAGGTCACGTGAGCAGTTCTTC

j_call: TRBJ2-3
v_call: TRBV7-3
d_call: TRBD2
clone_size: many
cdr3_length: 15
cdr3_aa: CASSLRASGIDTQYF
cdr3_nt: TGTGCCAGCAGCTTAAGAGCTAGCGGGATTGATACGCAGTATTTT

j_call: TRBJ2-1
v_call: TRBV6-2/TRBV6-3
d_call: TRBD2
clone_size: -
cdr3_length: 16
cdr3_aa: CASSPLASGAYNEQFF
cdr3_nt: TGTGCCAGCAGCCCTCTTGCTAGCGGGGCCTACAATGAGCAGTTCTTC

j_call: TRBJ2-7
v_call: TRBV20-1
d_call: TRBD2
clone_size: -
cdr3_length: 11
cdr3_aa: CSSSLARRQYF
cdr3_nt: TGCAGTTCTTCACTAGCGAGAAGGCAGTACTTC

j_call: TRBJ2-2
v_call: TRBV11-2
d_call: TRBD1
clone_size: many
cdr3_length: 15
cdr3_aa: CASSLGTGGHGELFF
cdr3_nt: TGTGCCAGCAGCTTAGGGACAGGGGGCCACGGGGAGCTGTTTTTT

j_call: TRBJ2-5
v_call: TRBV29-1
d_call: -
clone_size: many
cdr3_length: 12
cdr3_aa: CSVISGVETQYF
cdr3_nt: TGCAGCGTTATTTCCGGGGTAGAGACCCAGTACTTC

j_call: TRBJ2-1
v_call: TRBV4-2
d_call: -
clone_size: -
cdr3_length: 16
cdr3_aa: CASSQNRAPQDNEQFF
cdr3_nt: TGTGCCAGCAGCCAAAACCGGGCCCCGCAGGACAATGAGCAGTTCTTC

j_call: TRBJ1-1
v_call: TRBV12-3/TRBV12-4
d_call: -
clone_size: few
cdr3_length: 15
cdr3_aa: CASSFQTGDNTEAFF
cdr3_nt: TGTGCCAGCAGTTTTCAGACAGGCGATAACACTGAAGCTTTCTTT

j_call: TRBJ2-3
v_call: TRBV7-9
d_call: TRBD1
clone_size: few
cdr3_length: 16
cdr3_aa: CASSLAGTGVSDTQYF
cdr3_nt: TGTGCCAGCAGCTTGGCTGGGACAGGGGTATCAGATACGCAGTATTTT

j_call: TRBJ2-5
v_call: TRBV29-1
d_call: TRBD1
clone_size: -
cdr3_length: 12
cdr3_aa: CSLDRGSETQYF
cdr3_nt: TGCAGCCTAGACAGGGGATCCGAGACCCAGTACTTC

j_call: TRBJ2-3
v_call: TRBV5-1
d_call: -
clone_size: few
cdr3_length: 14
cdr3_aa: CASSFNPHTDTQYF
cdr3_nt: TGCGCCAGCAGCTTTAATCCCCACACAGATACGCAGTATTTT